This T cell receptor (beta chain) was recorded in a study of high-grade serous ovarian cancer treatment subgroups. About the study: Mean per sample: approximately 14,000 reads, just under 7,500 unique TCR beta rearrangements.

This clone was picked up one time. What it recognizes is unknown. The repertoire was sequenced with immunoSEQ multiplex PCR; TCRdb's copy has only in-frame clones and lacks some. The repertoire holds around 7,300 clones, about 75% seen once, with approximately 4.8% in the top ten. The germline gives CDR1 SSHAT, CDR2 FNYEAQ (reference sequence). Between the trimmed V and J ends, which lost 5 bases and 7 bases, there was a span of 17 bases. The CDR3 totals 14 residues. Tumor samples were obtained before definitive surgery or chemotherapy. Study-level results: Bulk tumor TCR sequencing gave no spatial information. Tumors within one patient showed repertoire similarity of about 0.095 to 0.79. TCR relatedness rose with neoantigen level and trended with mutation load.

The chain uses TRBV7-7 and TRBJ2-5; either TRBD1 or TRBD2 may supply D (5 bases each). This clonotype originated in a human donor with high-grade serous ovarian cancer. Sequenced: tumor tissue. CDR3 sequence: CASSPAMGVGTQYF. The CDR3 DNA reads TGTGCCAGCAGCCCGGCGATGGGGGTGGGGACCCAGTACTTC.